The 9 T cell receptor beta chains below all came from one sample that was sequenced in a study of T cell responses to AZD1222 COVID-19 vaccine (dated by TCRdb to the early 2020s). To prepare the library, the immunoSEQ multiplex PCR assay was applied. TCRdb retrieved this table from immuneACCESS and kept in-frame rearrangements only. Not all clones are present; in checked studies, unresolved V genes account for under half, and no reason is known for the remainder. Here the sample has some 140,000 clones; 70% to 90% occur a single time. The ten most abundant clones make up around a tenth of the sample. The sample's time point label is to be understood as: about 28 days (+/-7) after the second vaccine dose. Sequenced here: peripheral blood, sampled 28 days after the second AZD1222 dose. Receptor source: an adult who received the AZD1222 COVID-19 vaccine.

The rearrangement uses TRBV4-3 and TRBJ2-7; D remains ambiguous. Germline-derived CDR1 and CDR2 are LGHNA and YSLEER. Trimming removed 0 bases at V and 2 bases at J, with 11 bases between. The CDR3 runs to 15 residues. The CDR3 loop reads CASSQERSRTYEQYF. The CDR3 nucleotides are TGCGCCAGCAGCCAAGAAAGGAGCCGGACCTACGAGCAGTACTTC.

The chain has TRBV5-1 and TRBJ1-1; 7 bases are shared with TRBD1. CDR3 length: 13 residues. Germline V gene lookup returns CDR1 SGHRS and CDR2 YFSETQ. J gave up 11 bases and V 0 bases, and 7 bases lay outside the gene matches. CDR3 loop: CASSLEGQLGAFF. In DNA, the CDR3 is TGCGCCAGCAGCTTGGAGGGACAGCTCGGGGCTTTCTTT.

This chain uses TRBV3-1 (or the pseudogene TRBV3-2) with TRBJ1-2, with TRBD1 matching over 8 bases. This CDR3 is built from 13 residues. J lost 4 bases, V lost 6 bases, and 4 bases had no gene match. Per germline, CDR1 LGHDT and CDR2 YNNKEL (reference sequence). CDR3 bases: TGTGCCAGCAGTAGCGGACAGGGCTATGGCTACACCTTC. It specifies CASSSGQGYGYTF.

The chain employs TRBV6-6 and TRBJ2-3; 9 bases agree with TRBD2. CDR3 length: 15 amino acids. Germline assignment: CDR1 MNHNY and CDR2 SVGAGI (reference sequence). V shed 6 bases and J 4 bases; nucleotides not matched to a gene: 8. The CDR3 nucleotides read TGTGCCAGCAGAGCACCACGCGGGGGGGCAGATACGCAGTATTTT. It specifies CASRAPRGGADTQYF.

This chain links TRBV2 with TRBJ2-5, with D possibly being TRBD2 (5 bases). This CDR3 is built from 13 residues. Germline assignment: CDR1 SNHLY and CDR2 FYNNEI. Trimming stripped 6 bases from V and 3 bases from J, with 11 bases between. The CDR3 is CASRLDGEETQYF. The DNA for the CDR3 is TGTGCCAGCAGATTGGACGGGGAAGAGACCCAGTACTTC.

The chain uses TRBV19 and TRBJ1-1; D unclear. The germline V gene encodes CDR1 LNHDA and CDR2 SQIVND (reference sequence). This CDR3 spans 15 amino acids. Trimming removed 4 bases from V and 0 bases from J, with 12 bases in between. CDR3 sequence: CASSTQTHMNTEAFF. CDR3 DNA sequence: TGTGCCAGTAGTACACAGACACACATGAACACTGAAGCTTTCTTT.

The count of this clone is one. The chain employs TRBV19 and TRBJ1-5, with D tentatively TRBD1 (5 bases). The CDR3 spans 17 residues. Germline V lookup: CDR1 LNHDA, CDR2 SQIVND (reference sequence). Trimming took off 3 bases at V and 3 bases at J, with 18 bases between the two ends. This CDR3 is CASSIPPGRRFNQPQHF. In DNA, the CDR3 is TGTGCCAGTAGTATTCCCCCGGGACGTCGTTTCAATCAGCCCCAGCATTTT.

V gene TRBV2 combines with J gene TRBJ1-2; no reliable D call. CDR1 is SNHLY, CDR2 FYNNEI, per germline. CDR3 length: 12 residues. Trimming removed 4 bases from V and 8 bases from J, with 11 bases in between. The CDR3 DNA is TGTGCCAGCAGTGGACCTCCCAGGGGCTACACCTTC. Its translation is CASSGPPRGYTF. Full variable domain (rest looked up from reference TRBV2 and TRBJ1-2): EPEVTQTPSHQVTQMGQEVILRCVPISNHLYFYWYRQILGQKVEFLVSFYNNEISEKSEIFDDQFSVERPDGSNFTLKIRSTKLEDSAMYFCASSGPPRGYTFGSGTRLTVV.

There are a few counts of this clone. DNA of the CDR3: TGTGCCAGCAGCTTAGTTGTAAAGGGGAATTCACCCCTCCACTTT. Protein product: CASSLVVKGNSPLHF. The chain recombines TRBV7-2 with TRBJ1-6, with D possibly matching TRBD1 (5 bases). V gave up 1 base and J gave up 7 bases, with 11 bases separating them. Germline V gives CDR1 SGHTA, CDR2 FQGNSA. The CDR3 has 15 residues.